The 20 T cell receptor beta chains presented below share a single source sample, sequenced in a study of blood T cell repertoires in COVID-19. Clones were sequenced by immunoSEQ multiplex PCR, and TCRdb holds only the in-frame ones, with some missing. This table holds around 250,000 clones, just over 85% found once. Sequences were obtained from PBMCs or T cells enriched from blood (not recorded which). All receptors derive from a man aged 18 to 29 who had recovered from COVID-19.

On this clone: Other DNA sequences in the same sample also yield this CDR3. The genes are TRBV19 and TRBJ1-5; D is uncertain. The CDR3 sequence is 14 residues long. Germline lookup yields CDR1 LNHDA and CDR2 SQIVND (reference sequence). The V end lost 3 bases, the J end lost 0 bases, and 6 bases lay between the germline ends. CDR3 sequence (DNA): TGTGCCAGTAGTATCGGCGGTAGCAATCAGCCCCAGCATTTT. Its protein product is CASSIGGSNQPQHF.

This clone has just a few counts. The V call is TRBV5-6, the J call TRBJ2-1; 7 nucleotides match TRBD2. V trimming: 2 bases; J trimming: 1 base; junction bases outside the gene matches: 6. The V gene's germline CDR1 is SGHDT and CDR2 YYEEEE. This CDR3 is 16 amino acids long. This CDR3 is CASSLRAGSSYNEQFF. Written as DNA, the CDR3 is TGTGCCAGCAGCTTACGAGCGGGGTCATCCTACAATGAGCAGTTCTTC.

The V gene is TRBV24-1, the J gene TRBJ2-1; D possibly corresponds to TRBD1 (6 bases). The germline CDR1 and CDR2 sequences are KGHDR and SFDVKD. V was trimmed by 4 bases and J by 0 bases, leaving 9 bases between them. The CDR3 contains 15 residues. The DNA for the CDR3 is TGTGCCACCAGTGAAGGCAGGGGCTCCTACAATGAGCAGTTCTTC. This codes for CATSEGRGSYNEQFF.

The chain uses TRBV3-1 (or the pseudogene TRBV3-2) and TRBJ2-3; no clear D. Germline CDR1 and CDR2: LGHDT and YNNKEL (reference sequence). Trimming stripped 1 base from V and 6 bases from J, with 8 bases between. The CDR3 spans 13 residues. Here the CDR3 reads CASSQAGPDTQYF. The CDR3, as DNA: TGTGCCAGCAGCCAAGCAGGTCCGGATACGCAGTATTTT.

The CDR3 region has the DNA TGCGCCAGCAGCTTGGGGGCTAGCGGGGTCCAAGAGACCCAGTACTTC. Translation: CASSLGASGVQETQYF. The chain uses TRBV5-1 and TRBJ2-5; 9 bases fit TRBD2. CDR1 and CDR2 (germline): SGHRS, YFSETQ. The CDR3 totals 16 residues. V trimming: 0 bases; J trimming: 1 base; junction bases outside the gene matches: 4.

V is TRBV9 and J is TRBJ2-5; D gene unclear. V was pared by 0 bases and J by 1 base, with 7 bases between. The CDR3 has 14 amino acids. Germline V gene data show CDR1 as SGDLS and CDR2 as YYNGEE. The CDR3 sequence is CASSVGGSQETQYF. CDR3 sequence (DNA): TGTGCCAGCAGCGTAGGTGGTAGCCAAGAGACCCAGTACTTC.

The V and J genes are TRBV2 and TRBJ1-4, with TRBD1 identical over 10 bases. The CDR3 is 14 amino acids. Germline trimming cut 5 bases from V and 7 bases from J; bases unmatched to any gene: 4. Germline-derived CDR1 and CDR2 are SNHLY and FYNNEI. CDR3 in DNA: TGTGCCAGCAGTTTAGGACAGGGGGGTGAAAAACTGTTTTTT. This translates into CASSLGQGGEKLFF. Variable domain in full (rest from reference TRBV2 and TRBJ1-4): EPEVTQTPSHQVTQMGQEVILRCVPISNHLYFYWYRQILGQKVEFLVSFYNNEISEKSEIFDDQFSVERPDGSNFTLKIRSTKLEDSAMYFCASSLGQGGEKLFFGSGTQLSVL.

The V call is TRBV12-3 or TRBV12-4, the J call TRBJ1-2; 8 bases fit TRBD1. The CDR3 is made up of 13 amino acids. The junction had 8 bases not matched to a gene; V was cut back by 6 bases and J by 8 bases. The CDR3 DNA reads as TGTGCCAGCAGGGCAGGGGGCTATCGAGGCTACACCTTC. This sequence encodes CASRAGGYRGYTF.

The chain couples TRBV19 to TRBJ1-6; D is possibly TRBD1 (6 bases). With 4 bases removed from V and 3 bases from J, the gap between germline ends came to 10 bases. The germline gives CDR1 LNHDA, CDR2 SQIVND (reference sequence). The CDR3 has 15 amino acids. The CDR3 spells CASSTGTNYNSPLHF. The CDR3 DNA is TGTGCCAGTAGTACAGGGACAAACTATAATTCACCCCTCCACTTT.

V usage is TRBV24-1 and J usage is TRBJ1-1; 7 bases are shared with TRBD1. Trimming at V came to 3 bases and at J to 5 bases, leaving 2 bases not matched to a gene. Germline-derived CDR1 and CDR2 are KGHDR and SFDVKD. This CDR3 is 13 amino acids long. DNA for the CDR3: TGTGCCACCAGTGATGCAGGGGGGACTGAAGCTTTCTTT. This gives the protein CATSDAGGTEAFF.

The V gene is TRBV30, the J gene TRBJ1-5; TRBD1 might be the D (6 bases). CDR1 is GTSNPN and CDR2 is SVGIG in the germline V gene (reference sequence). The germline V and J ends were trimmed by 0 bases and 6 bases, with 18 bases remaining between them. The CDR3 length is 16 residues. The CDR3, as DNA: TGTGCCTGGAGTGTGGGGGACATAAGGCTGGGTCAGCCCCAGCATTTT. This gives the protein CAWSVGDIRLGQPQHF.

V gene TRBV4-2 combines with J gene TRBJ1-5; TRBD1 matches 8 bases. The CDR3 is made up of 17 amino acids. The trim removed 2 bases at V and 5 bases at J, leaving 11 bases unmatched. Germline values: CDR1 LGHNA, CDR2 YNFKEQ. The CDR3 coding sequence is TGTGCCAGCAGCCAATCCGGGACAGGAGTAGGGTATCAGCCCCAGCATTTT. It codes for CASSQSGTGVGYQPQHF.

The rearrangement uses TRBV6-5 and TRBJ1-6; 7 bases agree with TRBD1. This CDR3 is 14 amino acids long. The V gene's germline CDR1 is MNHEY and CDR2 SVGAGI. The junction had 3 bases not matched to a gene; V was cut back by 2 bases and J by 8 bases. This CDR3 reads CASSYRQGDSPLHF. As DNA, the CDR3 is TGTGCCAGCAGTTACCGGCAGGGGGATTCACCCCTCCACTTT.

The chain recombines TRBV6-2 or TRBV6-3 with TRBJ1-1; 7 bases are a match to TRBD1. CDR3 size: 14 residues. Trimming removed 6 bases from V and 2 bases from J; junction bases left unmatched: 6. Germline CDR1 MNHEY, CDR2 SVGEGT. CDR3 DNA: TGTGCCAGCAGCCACGGGACAGCTAACACTGAAGCTTTCTTT. This encodes CASSHGTANTEAFF.

The chain is built from TRBV3-1 (or the pseudogene TRBV3-2) and TRBJ1-1; 10 nucleotides line up with TRBD1. Trimming at V came to 4 bases and at J to 4 bases, leaving 6 bases not matched to a gene. From germline, CDR1 is LGHDT and CDR2 YNNKEL (reference sequence). This CDR3 spans 15 amino acids. This CDR3 reads CASSLPGTGATEAFF. As DNA, the CDR3 is TGTGCCAGCAGCCTCCCCGGGACAGGGGCCACTGAAGCTTTCTTT.

The chain joins TRBV4-2 to TRBJ2-1; 11 positions match TRBD2. Germline V lookup: CDR1 LGHNA, CDR2 YNFKEQ. J lost 4 bases, V lost 1 base, and 6 bases had no gene match. This CDR3 spans 17 amino acids. Written as DNA, the CDR3 is TGTGCCAGCAGCCAAGGAATCACTAGCGGGAGATACAATGAGCAGTTCTTC. Its translation: CASSQGITSGRYNEQFF.

V usage is TRBV11-3 and J usage is TRBJ2-1; D is possibly TRBD2 (6 bases). Trimming removed 0 bases at V and 6 bases at J, with 12 bases between. The CDR3 contains 15 residues. CDR1 and CDR2 from the germline V gene are SGHNT and YENEEA. For the CDR3, the DNA is TGTGCCAGCAGCTTAGAGCAGGGAGGATCCAATGAGCAGTTCTTC. This codes for CASSLEQGGSNEQFF.

The rearrangement links TRBV7-9 to TRBJ1-2; no definite D call. V was trimmed by 0 bases and J by 8 bases, leaving 16 bases between them. Germline V gives CDR1 SEHNR, CDR2 FQNEAQ (reference sequence). The CDR3 has 15 amino acids. The CDR3 is CASSLAVGDYGGYTF. The CDR3 bases are TGTGCCAGCAGCTTAGCGGTTGGAGATTACGGCGGCTACACCTTC.

The count of this clone is one. The chain joins TRBV27 to TRBJ2-7; a possible D gene is TRBD2 (6 bases). This CDR3 spans 15 amino acids. Germline values: CDR1 MNHEY, CDR2 SMNVEV (reference sequence). Trimming cost V 6 bases and J 3 bases, with 18 bases left between them. CDR3 sequence reads: CASRDLRLGGYEQYF. In nucleotides, the CDR3 is TGTGCCAGCAGGGACCTCCGACTCGGGGGCTACGAGCAGTACTTC.

The CDR3 nucleotides are TGTGCCAGCAGCCGCGACAGGGGACAGCCCCAGCATTTT. Translated, it gives CASSRDRGQPQHF. The chain has TRBV7-8 and TRBJ1-5; TRBD1 matches 8 bases. Germline CDR1 SGHVS, CDR2 FQNEAQ. Losses at the gene ends were 5 bases for V and 7 bases for J; bases not matched to a gene: 4. CDR3 length equals 13 residues.